This T cell receptor (beta chain) originates from a study of T cells in narcolepsy. General study findings and limits: Blood of same and different patients, but not healthy controls, reportedly held recurring autoreactive clonotypes.

For this clone: Its matching antigen is unknown.

Trimming took 6 bases from V and 7 from J, leaving 10 bases between them. Germline V gene data show CDR1 as KGHSH and CDR2 as LQKENI. The CDR3 consists of 12 residues. Here immunoSEQ multiplex PCR was the method, and the copy in TCRdb shows in-frame clones only, minus some. The sample includes tens of thousands of clones, over 80% of them seen just once. Sequencing was performed on memory (CD45RA-) CD4+ T cells from blood. The V call is TRBV18, the J call TRBJ2-1, with D unclear. The sequence derives from a human donor in good health. For the CDR3, the DNA is TGTGCCAGCTCCCGCGCTGAGAATGAGCAGTTCTTC. This translates into CASSRAENEQFF.